Below, 10 T cell receptor beta chains from the same sample are listed, as sequenced in a study of graft-versus-host responses after intestinal transplantation. These receptors are not linked to any known antigen. Profiling relied on immunoSEQ multiplex PCR, and the TCRdb table lists in-frame clones only, not all of them. This sample carries about 26,000 clones, around 80% of them seen once, and the ten largest clones take 0.7%. The material was unstimulated CD4+ T cells sorted from spleen or lymph node cells, obtained before intestinal transplant. The receptors were gathered from a human donor who received an intestinal transplant.

The V and J genes are TRBV4-2 and TRBJ2-3, with D possibly TRBD2 on 7 matching bases. Germline values: CDR1 LGHNA, CDR2 YNFKEQ. The V end lost 0 bases, the J end lost 0 bases, and 10 bases lay between the germline ends. The CDR3 runs 16 residues. CDR3 loop: CASSQDGGASTDTQYF. DNA for the CDR3: TGTGCCAGCAGCCAAGATGGGGGGGCTAGCACAGATACGCAGTATTTT.

CDR3 in amino acids: CASSIPRDRGGNTIYF. The CDR3 DNA sequence: TGCGCCAGCAGCATCCCTCGGGACAGGGGAGGAAACACCATATATTTT. V is TRBV4-1 and J is TRBJ1-3; 10 nucleotides agree with TRBD1. CDR3 length: 16 amino acids. From germline, CDR1 is MGHRA and CDR2 YSYEKL. The J segment lost 4 bases and the V segment lost 5 bases, leaving 8 bases of the junction unmatched.

The J gene is TRBJ1-2, the V gene TRBV7-9, with D unclear. CDR3 length equals 14 residues. Deletions cut 6 bases from V and 4 bases from J, with 15 bases between. CDR1 is SEHNR, CDR2 FQNEAQ, per germline (reference sequence). The DNA of the CDR3 is TGTGCCAGCAGGTATGATACCGCTGGCTATGGCTACACCTTC. Protein: CASRYDTAGYGYTF.

V gene TRBV4-2 combines with J gene TRBJ1-1; D uncertain. Germline values: CDR1 LGHNA, CDR2 YNFKEQ. Trimming pared 1 base from V and 1 base from J, leaving 10 bases between. The length of the CDR3 is 15 residues. The CDR3 nucleotides read TGTGCCAGCAGCCAAGTTATCGGAGGGAACACTGAAGCTTTCTTT. Amino acids: CASSQVIGGNTEAFF.

The J gene is TRBJ2-6, the V gene TRBV27; unclear D gene. The ends were cut back, 0 bases at V and 0 bases at J, with 3 bases in the middle. CDR1 MNHEY and CDR2 SMNVEV come from the germline V gene (reference sequence). The CDR3 contains 15 residues. DNA for the CDR3: TGTGCCAGCAGTTTATCGGGCTCTGGGGCCAACGTCCTGACTTTC. Translating it yields CASSLSGSGANVLTF.

The rearrangement uses TRBV28 and TRBJ2-7; 7 positions match TRBD1. The germline gives CDR1 MDHEN, CDR2 SYDVKM. CDR3 length: 14 residues. V lost 6 bases, J lost 3 bases, and 8 bases stayed unmatched. CDR3 sequence reads: CASRRDSLYYEQYF. CDR3 DNA sequence: TGTGCCAGCAGGAGGGACAGCCTCTACTACGAGCAGTACTTC.

The chain employs TRBV5-1 and TRBJ1-1; D remains unclear. The CDR3 loop spans 13 amino acids. V lost 1 base to trimming and J lost 6 bases, with 10 bases between them. Germline values: CDR1 SGHRS, CDR2 YFSETQ. CDR3 in DNA: TGCGCCAGCAGCTTGTACCTGGAGGCTGAAGCTTTCTTT. This encodes CASSLYLEAEAFF.

The gene calls are TRBV18 and TRBJ2-2, with D hard to call. Germline loops: CDR1 KGHSH, CDR2 LQKENI. V was cut by 3 bases and J by 0 bases, with 11 bases left in between. The CDR3 contains 16 residues. The CDR3 protein is CASSPTRTSNTGELFF. The CDR3 coding sequence is TGTGCCAGCTCACCGACGAGAACTTCGAACACCGGGGAGCTGTTTTTT. The full variable domain, in which reference TRBV18 and TRBJ2-2 provide the parts outside the CDR3, is NAGVMQNPRHLVRRRGQEARLRCSPMKGHSHVYWYRQLPEEGLKFMVYLQKENIIDESGMPKERFSAEFPKEGPSILRIQQVVRGDSAAYFCASSPTRTSNTGELFFGEGSRLTVL.

The chain joins TRBV28 to TRBJ2-5, with TRBD1 as a possible D gene (6 bases). V was shortened by 6 bases and J by 2 bases, with 13 bases between the two germline ends. The CDR3 is 14 amino acids. CDR1 is MDHEN and CDR2 is SYDVKM in the germline V gene. The CDR3 DNA reads TGTGCCAGCAGCTCACAGGGTTGGCAAGAGACCCAGTACTTC. Protein: CASSSQGWQETQYF.

The chain carries TRBV9 and TRBJ2-3; 7 bases align to TRBD2. CDR3 size: 17 residues. Germline trimming cut 0 bases from V and 0 bases from J; bases unmatched to any gene: 7. CDR1 is SGDLS, CDR2 YYNGEE, per germline. The CDR3: CASSVVGDGRSTDTQYF. The CDR3 DNA reads TGTGCCAGCAGCGTAGTCGGGGACGGGAGGAGCACAGATACGCAGTATTTT. Full variable domain (missing parts from reference TRBV9 and TRBJ2-3): DSGVTQTPKHLITATGQRVTLRCSPRSGDLSVYWYQQSLDQGLQFLIQYYNGEERAKGNILERFSAQQFPDLHSELNLSSLELGDSALYFCASSVVGDGRSTDTQYFGPGTRLTVL.